The entry below describes one TCR beta chain. The data originate from a study of blood T cell repertoires in COVID-19. Study overall: Sites in the United States, Italy and Spain provided acute and convalescent COVID-19 samples. T cells, B-cell-depleted T cells, or PBMCs supplied cDNA or gDNA.

Germline CDR1 reads GTSNPN; CDR2 reads SVGIG (reference sequence). This CDR3 has 12 amino acids. Trimming removed 0 bases from V and 7 bases from J, with 9 bases in between. Original analysis: Counts of nucleated cells, estimated from reference gene primer amplification, were obtained. Repertoires were generated with immunoSEQ multiplex PCR, while TCRdb's copy carries only in-frame clones and drops some. V, J and clone size are taken as reported in that table, and D and trimming were inferred from the DNA itself. The sample has over 300,000 clones; 65% to 90% are singletons. This TCR was sampled from a human donor in a cohort sampled during active COVID-19. V usage is TRBV30 and J usage is TRBJ1-2; D is perhaps TRBD1 (5 bases). Sequencing input: peripheral blood. In DNA, the CDR3 is TGTGCCTGGAGTGTCGGGGGGACTGGCTACACCTTC. Amino acids: CAWSVGGTGYTF.